Following are 32 T cell receptor beta chains from one sample sequenced in a study of CD8 T cells in Susac syndrome. Reverse transcription of 0.5 to 1 ug RNA was carried out with random hexamers. From the immunoSEQ multiplex PCR reads, TCRdb called clonotypes with MiXCR, one entry per CDR3 protein. The data hold about 300,000 distinct CDR3 sequences, with approximately 85% observed a single time. Sequencing used CD8+ T cells from PBMCs. Source of these receptors: a human donor with multiple sclerosis.

The chain is built from TRBV12-3 or TRBV12-4 and TRBJ2-5, with TRBD1 as a possible D gene (5 bases). CDR3 length: 13 amino acids. V lost 1 base and J 4 bases, leaving 7 bases between the germline ends. CDR3 loop: CASSLGQRETQYF. Here the CDR3 DNA reads TGTGCCAGCAGTTTAGGACAGCGAGAGACCCAGTACTTC.

This clonotype showed up just once. The DNA of the CDR3 is TGTGCCAGCAGCTTAGAGGCAGGGCCTCAGCCCCAGCATTTT. It yields the protein CASSLEAGPQPQHF. The chain employs TRBV7-9 and TRBJ1-5; maybe TRBD1 (5 bases). V lost 1 base to trimming and J lost 6 bases, with 10 bases between them. The CDR3 length is 14 residues. Germline V gene lookup returns CDR1 SEHNR and CDR2 FQNEAQ (reference sequence).

The chain recombines TRBV2 with TRBJ2-1; 16 nucleotides align to TRBD2. Trimming took 7 bases from V and 9 from J; bases not matched to a gene: 12. The CDR3 covers 17 residues. Germline V gene lookup returns CDR1 SNHLY and CDR2 FYNNEI. The CDR3 loop reads CASINPGTSGRATEQFF. CDR3 bases: TGTGCCAGCATTAACCCCGGGACTAGCGGGAGGGCCACTGAGCAGTTCTTC. Full variable domain (missing parts from reference TRBV2 and TRBJ2-1): EPEVTQTPSHQVTQMGQEVILRCVPISNHLYFYWYRQILGQKVEFLVSFYNNEISEKSEIFDDQFSVERPDGSNFTLKIRSTKLEDSAMYFCASINPGTSGRATEQFFGPGTRLTVL.

The chain carries TRBV20-1 and TRBJ2-7; 8 nucleotides agree with TRBD2. Trimming removed 0 bases from V and 3 bases from J; junction bases left unmatched: 4. CDR1 is DFQATT, CDR2 SNEGSKA, per germline (reference sequence). This CDR3 comprises 14 residues. The CDR3 DNA is TGCAGTGCTAGAGATACTAGCGGCCGCTACGAGCAGTACTTC. Protein product: CSARDTSGRYEQYF.

The J gene is TRBJ1-1, the V gene TRBV6-1; no reliable D call. V lost 3 bases and J lost 4, with 6 bases in between. Germline assignment: CDR1 MNHNS and CDR2 SASEGT. The CDR3 sequence is 12 residues long. The CDR3 DNA follows: TGTGCCAGCAGTGATTTGCCCACTGAAGCTTTCTTT. Translation gives CASSDLPTEAFF.

This rearrangement joins TRBV6-1 to TRBJ2-2; 9 nucleotides align to TRBD1. The CDR3 runs to 16 residues. V shed 3 bases and J 10 bases; nucleotides not matched to a gene: 12. Germline values: CDR1 MNHNS, CDR2 SASEGT. The DNA for the CDR3 is TGTGCCAGCAGTGACGAATTTACAGGGGGCCCCCTGGAGCTGTTTTTT. Protein product: CASSDEFTGGPLELFF.

The chain uses TRBV30 and TRBJ2-7; 7 bases match TRBD1. The CDR3 loop spans 14 amino acids. V shed 7 bases and J 3 bases; nucleotides not matched to a gene: 12. Germline CDR1 is GTSNPN and CDR2 is SVGIG (reference sequence). The chain's CDR3 is CALFPGQPFYEQYF. The CDR3 region has the DNA TGTGCCTTATTTCCGGGACAGCCGTTCTACGAGCAGTACTTC.

Here the CDR3 reads CASSYPLQETQYF. The CDR3 nucleotides read TGTGCCAGCAGTTACCCTCTCCAAGAGACCCAGTACTTC. V gene TRBV6-2 or TRBV6-3 combines with J gene TRBJ2-5, with D hard to call. Trimming removed 2 bases from V and 1 base from J, with 5 bases in between. CDR1 and CDR2 from the germline V gene are MNHEY and SVGEGT. The CDR3 sequence is 13 residues long.

The chain has TRBV29-1 and TRBJ2-7; 8 bases line up with TRBD1. This CDR3 region has 12 residues. Germline CDR1 SQVTM, CDR2 ANQGSEA. V shed 4 bases, J shed 7 bases, and the junction held 6 bases outside the gene matches. CDR3 region: CSVAGTGWEQYF. As DNA, the CDR3 is TGCAGCGTTGCCGGGACAGGTTGGGAGCAGTACTTC.

The rearrangement links TRBV29-1 to TRBJ1-2; D call uncertain. The CDR3 contains 13 residues. Trimming left V 7 bases short and J 3 bases short, with 15 bases between. CDR1 and CDR2 (germline): SQVTM, ANQGSEA. This CDR3 reads CSGILTRDYGYTF. The CDR3 DNA is TGCAGCGGAATACTTACACGGGACTATGGCTACACCTTC.

The CDR3 nucleotides read TGTGCCAGCAGTGACATGTCCATACAAAACAATGAGCAGTTCTTC. It codes for CASSDMSIQNNEQFF. This chain links TRBV2 with TRBJ2-1; D remains ambiguous. V lost 3 bases, J lost 5 bases, and 14 bases lay in between. CDR3 length: 15 amino acids. Germline CDR1 SNHLY, CDR2 FYNNEI.

The J gene is TRBJ1-4, the V gene TRBV5-4; no reliable D call. This CDR3 has 16 amino acids. Deletions cut 3 bases from V and 3 bases from J, with 15 bases between. CDR1 and CDR2 (germline): SGHNT, YYREEE (reference sequence). CDR3 loop: CASSSQEAGPNEKLFF. In nucleotides, the CDR3 is TGTGCCAGCAGCTCCCAGGAGGCAGGACCTAATGAAAAACTGTTTTTT.

This clonotype was picked up one time. The rearrangement joins TRBV19 to TRBJ2-1; 11 bases are a match to TRBD2. J lost 9 bases, V lost 4 bases, and 8 bases had no gene match. The CDR3 runs 15 residues. CDR1 LNHDA and CDR2 SQIVND come from the germline V gene (reference sequence). DNA for the CDR3: TGTGCCAGTAGTAGTCGAACTAGCGGGAGAACTGAGCAGTTCTTC. Translation gives CASSSRTSGRTEQFF.

The V gene is TRBV23-1, the J gene TRBJ2-7; TRBD2 is a possible D gene (7 bases). TRBV23-1 is an open reading frame whose function is uncertain. Between the trimmed V and J ends, which lost 1 base and 7 bases, there was a span of 41 bases. The CDR3 has 23 amino acids. The CDR3: CASSQFGRQIQGRIGGITWEQYF. The CDR3 DNA sequence: TGCGCCAGCAGTCAATTCGGCCGACAAATACAGGGCAGAATCGGGGGGATTACGTGGGAGCAGTACTTC.

This clonotype was seen a single time. The chain uses TRBV6-5 and TRBJ1-1; 10 bases line up with TRBD1. This CDR3 has 19 residues. The V gene end was trimmed by 2 bases and the J gene end by 2 bases; junction bases not matched to a gene: 14. The germline V gene encodes CDR1 MNHEY and CDR2 SVGAGI. The DNA of the CDR3 is TGTGCCAGCAGTTACCACCGACGAGGGACAGGGGATGACAACACTGAAGCTTTCTTT. This translates into CASSYHRRGTGDDNTEAFF.

The chain employs TRBV28 and TRBJ1-5, with 9 nucleotides matching TRBD1. J gave up 4 bases and V 3 bases, and 10 bases lay outside the gene matches. The CDR3 runs 17 residues. Germline CDR1 is MDHEN and CDR2 is SYDVKM. In DNA, the CDR3 is TGTGCCAGCAGTTTTACCTACAGGGGGCTCGGGAATCAGCCCCAGCATTTT. Translation gives CASSFTYRGLGNQPQHF.

This chain uses TRBV4-3 with TRBJ2-3; D not certain. The CDR3 covers 14 residues. From germline, CDR1 is LGHNA and CDR2 YSLEER. V was pared by 0 bases and J by 9 bases, with 13 bases between. CDR3 sequence: CASSQDPGQPTQYF. CDR3 in DNA: TGCGCCAGCAGCCAAGATCCCGGGCAGCCAACGCAGTATTTT.

Remarks on this clonotype: One end of the junction fails to match germline, which may point to a read error. The CDR3 here is CSVEFVGLERYF. CDR3 in DNA: TGCAGCGTTGAATTTGTTGGGCTGGAGCGGTACTTC. This chain links TRBV29-1 with TRBJ2-7; D remains unclear. Germline CDR1 SQVTM, CDR2 ANQGSEA. There are 12 residues in the CDR3.

The CDR3 sequence: CASSLAYGPSSYNEQFF. The CDR3 nucleotides read TGTGCCAGCAGCTTAGCGTATGGCCCAAGCTCCTACAATGAGCAGTTCTTC. The chain couples TRBV7-7 to TRBJ2-1; D call uncertain. Germline CDR1 reads SSHAT; CDR2 reads FNYEAQ (reference sequence). Trimming pared 0 bases from V and 0 bases from J, leaving 12 bases between. The CDR3 covers 17 residues. The entire variable domain, with the rest obtained from reference TRBV7-7 and TRBJ2-1, is as follows: GAGVSQSPRYKVTKRGQDVTLRCDPISSHATLYWYQQALGQGPEFLTYFNYEAQPDKSGLPSDRFSAERPEGSISTLTIQRTEQRDSAMYRCASSLAYGPSSYNEQFFGPGTRLTVL.

A single count supports this clonotype. CDR3 amino acids: CASSQPLTGYGANVLTF. The CDR3 DNA is TGTGCCAGCAGCCAACCCCTGACAGGGTATGGGGCCAACGTCCTGACTTTC. This chain uses TRBV14 with TRBJ2-6, with 7 nucleotides matching TRBD1. Per the germline V gene, CDR1 is SGHDN and CDR2 is FVKESK. J lost 3 bases, V lost 2 bases, and 7 bases had no gene match. The CDR3 has 17 residues.

In this sample, this clonotype turned up once. The chain recombines TRBV9 with TRBJ2-5, with no clear D. V was clipped by 0 bases and J by 1 base, with 10 bases between them. This CDR3 has 15 amino acids. Germline CDR1 SGDLS, CDR2 YYNGEE. The CDR3 sequence is CASSVGTLTQETQYF. Here the CDR3 DNA reads TGTGCCAGCAGCGTAGGGACCCTAACCCAAGAGACCCAGTACTTC.

The V call is TRBV7-9, the J call TRBJ2-7; tentative D call: TRBD2 (5 bases). V lost 4 bases and J 3 bases, leaving 7 bases between the germline ends. The CDR3 covers 12 residues. Germline-derived CDR1 and CDR2 are SEHNR and FQNEAQ (reference sequence). The CDR3 coding sequence is TGTGCCAGCAGCTCGGACTTCTACGAGCAGTACTTC. Protein: CASSSDFYEQYF.

This clonotype has just one count. The chain employs TRBV29-1 and TRBJ1-2; D gene unclear. Germline assignment: CDR1 SQVTM and CDR2 ANQGSEA. CDR3 size: 12 residues. Between the trimmed V and J ends, which lost 7 bases and 8 bases, there was a span of 17 bases. CDR3: CSAAFSPAGYTF. CDR3 nucleotides: TGCAGCGCCGCTTTTAGTCCCGCCGGCTACACCTTC.

The CDR3 sequence is CASSADRVSPYEQYF. The CDR3, as DNA: TGCGCCAGCAGCGCTGACAGGGTTTCTCCCTACGAGCAGTACTTC. The chain carries TRBV5-1 and TRBJ2-7; 7 nucleotides line up with TRBD1. The CDR3 totals 15 residues. V shed 4 bases, J shed 2 bases, and the junction held 9 bases outside the gene matches. Germline V gene data show CDR1 as SGHRS and CDR2 as YFSETQ. Drawing the rest from reference TRBV5-1 and TRBJ2-7, the complete variable domain is KAGVTQTPRYLIKTRGQQVTLSCSPISGHRSVSWYQQTPGQGLQFLFEYFSETQRNKGNFPGRFSGRQFSNSRSEMNVSTLELGDSALYLCASSADRVSPYEQYFGPGTRLTVT.

This chain links TRBV7-9 with TRBJ2-7; unclear D gene. The CDR3 loop spans 14 amino acids. V was trimmed by 2 bases and J by 0 bases, leaving 8 bases between them. From germline, CDR1 is SEHNR and CDR2 FQNEAQ (reference sequence). The CDR3 here is CASSLHPGSYEQYF. CDR3 bases: TGTGCCAGCAGCTTACATCCCGGCTCCTACGAGCAGTACTTC.

The rearrangement links TRBV10-1 to TRBJ2-7, with 8 bases lining up with TRBD1. CDR1 is WNHNN and CDR2 is SYGVQD in the germline V gene (reference sequence). The CDR3 contains 15 residues. The J segment lost 7 bases and the V segment lost 6 bases, leaving 14 bases of the junction unmatched. The CDR3 DNA follows: TGCGCCAGCAGAGTCAGGGGGCCCCCTGTGTGGGAGCAGTACTTC. Residues: CASRVRGPPVWEQYF.

This clonotype occurred once. The chain recombines TRBV5-5 with TRBJ2-1; maybe TRBD2 (6 bases). Trimming took 2 bases from V and 5 from J, leaving 8 bases between them. This CDR3 region has 13 residues. CDR1 SGHKS and CDR2 YYEKEE come from the germline V gene (reference sequence). The CDR3 is CASSFWGDNEQFF. CDR3 nucleotides: TGTGCCAGCAGCTTTTGGGGGGACAATGAGCAGTTCTTC.

This chain joins TRBV18 and TRBJ2-1; D may be TRBD2 (7 bases). Germline CDR1 KGHSH, CDR2 LQKENI. CDR3 length equals 15 residues. Between the trimmed V and J ends, which lost 5 bases and 7 bases, there was a span of 18 bases. The CDR3 loop is CASSGGLAVGNEQFF. The CDR3 DNA is TGTGCCAGCTCAGGGGGGCTAGCGGTTGGGAATGAGCAGTTCTTC.

The chain carries TRBV24-1 and TRBJ2-1; possibly TRBD1 for D (5 bases). CDR1 is KGHDR and CDR2 is SFDVKD in the germline V gene. This CDR3 has 15 amino acids. The V end lost 1 base, the J end lost 0 bases, and 6 bases lay between the germline ends. The chain's CDR3 is CATSDLRGSYNEQFF. The CDR3 coding sequence is TGTGCCACCAGTGATTTAAGGGGCTCCTACAATGAGCAGTTCTTC.

Only one count was recorded for this clonotype. The chain has TRBV20-1 and TRBJ2-7, with 13 bases identical to TRBD2. Germline lookup yields CDR1 DFQATT and CDR2 SNEGSKA (reference sequence). V lost 4 bases and J lost 4; bases outside the gene matches: 4. The CDR3 spans 14 residues. CDR3: CSAKGLAGIYEQYF. CDR3 bases: TGCAGTGCTAAGGGACTAGCGGGAATATACGAGCAGTACTTC.

This clonotype appeared a single time. This chain links TRBV7-9 with TRBJ1-1; D gene ambiguous. CDR1 SEHNR and CDR2 FQNEAQ come from the germline V gene (reference sequence). Deletions cut 2 bases from V and 1 base from J, with 14 bases between. This CDR3 region has 16 residues. CDR3 DNA: TGTGCCAGCAGCTTACCTGGGCACCCTGGGAACACTGAAGCTTTCTTT. Protein sequence: CASSLPGHPGNTEAFF.

The CDR3 protein is CSAAPPAEGTDTQYF. The CDR3 DNA reads TGCAGTGCTGCCCCCCCGGCCGAGGGAACAGATACGCAGTATTTT. The chain employs TRBV20-1 and TRBJ2-3; the D gene is possibly TRBD2 (5 bases). Germline CDR1 reads DFQATT; CDR2 reads SNEGSKA (reference sequence). The CDR3 sequence is 15 residues long. Between the trimmed V and J ends, which lost 5 bases and 3 bases, there was a span of 18 bases.